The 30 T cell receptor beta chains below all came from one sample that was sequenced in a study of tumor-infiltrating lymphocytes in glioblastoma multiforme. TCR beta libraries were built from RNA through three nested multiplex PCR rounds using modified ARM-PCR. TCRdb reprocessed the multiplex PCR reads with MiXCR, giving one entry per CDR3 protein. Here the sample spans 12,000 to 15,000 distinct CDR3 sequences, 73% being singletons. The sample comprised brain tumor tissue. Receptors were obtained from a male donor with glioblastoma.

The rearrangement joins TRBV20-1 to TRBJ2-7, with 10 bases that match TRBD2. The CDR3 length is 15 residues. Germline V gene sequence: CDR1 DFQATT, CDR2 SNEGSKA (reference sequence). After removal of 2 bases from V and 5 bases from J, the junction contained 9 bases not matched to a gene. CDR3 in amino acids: CSARRLAGGKDEQYF. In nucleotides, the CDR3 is TGCAGTGCTAGAAGGTTAGCGGGGGGAAAAGACGAGCAGTACTTC.

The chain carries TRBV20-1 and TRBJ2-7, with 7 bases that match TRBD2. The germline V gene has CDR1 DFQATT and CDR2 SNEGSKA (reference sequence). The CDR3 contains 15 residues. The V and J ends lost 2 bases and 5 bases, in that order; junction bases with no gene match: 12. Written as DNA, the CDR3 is TGCAGTGCTAGAAGGCTAGCGGCAGGGTTGCACGAGCAGTACTTC. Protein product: CSARRLAAGLHEQYF.

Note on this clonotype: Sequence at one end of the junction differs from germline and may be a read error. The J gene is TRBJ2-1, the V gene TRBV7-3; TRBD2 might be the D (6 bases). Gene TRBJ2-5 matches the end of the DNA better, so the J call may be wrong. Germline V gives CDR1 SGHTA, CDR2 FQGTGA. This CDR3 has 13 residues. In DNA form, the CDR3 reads TGTGCCGGCAGCCCGGGACTGGGATTGATCCAGTACTTC. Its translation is CAGSPGLGLIQYF.

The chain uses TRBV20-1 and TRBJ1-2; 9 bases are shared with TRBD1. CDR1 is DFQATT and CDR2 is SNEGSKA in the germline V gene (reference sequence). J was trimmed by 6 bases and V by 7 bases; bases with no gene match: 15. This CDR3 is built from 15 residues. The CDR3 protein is CSDRDNRDRVNGYTF. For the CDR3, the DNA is TGCAGTGATAGGGATAATCGGGACAGGGTGAATGGCTACACCTTC.

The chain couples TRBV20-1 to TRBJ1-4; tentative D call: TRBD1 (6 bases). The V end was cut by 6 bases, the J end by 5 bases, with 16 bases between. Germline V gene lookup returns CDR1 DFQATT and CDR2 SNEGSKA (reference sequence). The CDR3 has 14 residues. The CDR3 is CSAEVDRTNEKLFF. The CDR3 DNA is TGCAGTGCCGAAGTTGACAGGACCAATGAAAAACTGTTTTTT.

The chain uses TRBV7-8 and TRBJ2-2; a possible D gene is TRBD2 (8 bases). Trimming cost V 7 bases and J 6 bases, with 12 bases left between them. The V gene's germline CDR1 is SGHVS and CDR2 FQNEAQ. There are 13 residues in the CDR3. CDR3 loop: CASIAGTAGELFF. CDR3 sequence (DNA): TGTGCCAGCATAGCGGGGACAGCCGGGGAGCTGTTTTTT.

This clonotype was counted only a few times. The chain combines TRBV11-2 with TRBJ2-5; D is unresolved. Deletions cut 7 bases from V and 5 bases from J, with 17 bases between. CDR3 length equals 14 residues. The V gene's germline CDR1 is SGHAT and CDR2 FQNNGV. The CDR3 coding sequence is TGTGCCAGCACCTCCTCGGTCGGGCGGGAGACCCAGTACTTC. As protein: CASTSSVGRETQYF. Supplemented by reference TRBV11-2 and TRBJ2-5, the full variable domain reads EAGVAQSPRYKIIEKRQSVAFWCNPISGHATLYWYQQILGQGPKLLIQFQNNGVVDDSQLPKDRFSAERLKGVDSTLKIQPAKLEDSAVYLCASTSSVGRETQYFGPGTRLLVL.

DNA for the CDR3: TGTGCCAGCAGCTTACTGGGGGTTCAGGGCAATGAGCAGTTCTTC. It yields the protein CASSLLGVQGNEQFF. The gene calls are TRBV11-2 and TRBJ2-1; the D gene could be TRBD1 or TRBD2 (5 bases each). CDR1 SGHAT and CDR2 FQNNGV come from the germline V gene. V was cut by 2 bases and J by 6 bases, with 14 bases left in between. The CDR3 length is 15 residues. Variable domain in full (rest from reference TRBV11-2 and TRBJ2-1): EAGVAQSPRYKIIEKRQSVAFWCNPISGHATLYWYQQILGQGPKLLIQFQNNGVVDDSQLPKDRFSAERLKGVDSTLKIQPAKLEDSAVYLCASSLLGVQGNEQFFGPGTRLTVL.

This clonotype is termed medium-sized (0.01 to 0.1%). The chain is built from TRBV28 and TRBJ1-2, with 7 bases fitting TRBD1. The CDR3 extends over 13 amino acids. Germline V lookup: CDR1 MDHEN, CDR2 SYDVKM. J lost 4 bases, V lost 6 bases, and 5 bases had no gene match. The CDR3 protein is CASSSGQVYGYTF. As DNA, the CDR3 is TGTGCCAGCAGCTCAGGACAGGTCTATGGCTACACCTTC.

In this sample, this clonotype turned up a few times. This CDR3 reads CASSSTTDRAFLVKTQYF. CDR3 coding DNA: TGTGCCAGCAGTTCGACCACAGACAGGGCGTTTTTGGTGAAGACCCAGTACTTC. This sequence joins TRBV11-2 and TRBJ2-5; 7 bases match TRBD1. Germline CDR1 is SGHAT and CDR2 is FQNNGV. The CDR3 runs 18 residues. Losses at the gene ends were 6 bases for V and 6 bases for J; bases not matched to a gene: 22.

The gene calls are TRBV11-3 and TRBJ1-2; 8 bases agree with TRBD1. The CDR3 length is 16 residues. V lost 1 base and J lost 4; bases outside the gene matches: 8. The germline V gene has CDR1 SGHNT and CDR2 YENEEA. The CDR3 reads CASSLGGTGLSYGYTF. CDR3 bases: TGTGCCAGCAGCTTAGGGGGGACAGGACTCAGCTATGGCTACACCTTC.

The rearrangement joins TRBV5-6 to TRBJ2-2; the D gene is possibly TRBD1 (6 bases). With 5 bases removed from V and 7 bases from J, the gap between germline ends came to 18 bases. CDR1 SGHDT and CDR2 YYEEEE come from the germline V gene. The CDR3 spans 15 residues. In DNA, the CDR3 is TGTGCCAGCAGTCTTGAGACAGGTGTTAACGGGGAGCTGTTTTTT. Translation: CASSLETGVNGELFF.

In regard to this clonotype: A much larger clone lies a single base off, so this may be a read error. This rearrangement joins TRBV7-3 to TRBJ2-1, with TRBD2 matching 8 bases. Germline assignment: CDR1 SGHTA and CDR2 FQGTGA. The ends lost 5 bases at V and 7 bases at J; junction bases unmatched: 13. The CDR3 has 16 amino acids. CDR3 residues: CASSLNCARGDNEQFF. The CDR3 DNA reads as TGTGCCAGCAGCCTCAACTGTGCGCGGGGGGATAATGAGCAGTTCTTC.

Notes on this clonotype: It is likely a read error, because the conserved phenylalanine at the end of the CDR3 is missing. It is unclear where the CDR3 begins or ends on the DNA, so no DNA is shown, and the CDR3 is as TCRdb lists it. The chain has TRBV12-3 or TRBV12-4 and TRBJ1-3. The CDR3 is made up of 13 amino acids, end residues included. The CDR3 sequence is CASSKLQMDTIYL.

The CDR3 sequence: CASSFGSFKSYEQYF. CDR3 bases: TGTGCCAGCAGCTTCGGGAGTTTTAAATCCTACGAGCAGTACTTC. J is TRBJ2-7 and V is TRBV11-3; tentative D call: TRBD2 (6 bases). Germline V gives CDR1 SGHNT, CDR2 YENEEA. This CDR3 region has 15 residues. Trimming removed 3 bases at V and 1 base at J, with 13 bases between. The whole variable domain, remainder taken from reference TRBV11-3 and TRBJ2-7, is EAGVVQSPRYKIIEKKQPVAFWCNPISGHNTLYWYLQNLGQGPELLIRYENEEAVDDSQLPKDRFSAERLKGVDSTLKIQPAELGDSAVYLCASSFGSFKSYEQYFGPGTRLTVT.

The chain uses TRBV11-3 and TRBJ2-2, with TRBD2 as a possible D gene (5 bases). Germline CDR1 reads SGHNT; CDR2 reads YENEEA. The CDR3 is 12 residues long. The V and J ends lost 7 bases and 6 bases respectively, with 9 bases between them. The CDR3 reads CASIPGAGELFF. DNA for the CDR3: TGTGCCAGCATCCCCGGGGCCGGGGAGCTGTTTTTT.

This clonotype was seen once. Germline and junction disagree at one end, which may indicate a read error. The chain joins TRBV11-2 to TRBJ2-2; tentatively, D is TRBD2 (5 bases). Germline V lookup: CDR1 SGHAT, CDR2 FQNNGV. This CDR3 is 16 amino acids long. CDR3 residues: CSSTPRQGDGTGELLF. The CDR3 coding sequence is TGTTCCAGCACCCCCCGACAAGGCGATGGCACCGGGGAGCTGCTTTTT.

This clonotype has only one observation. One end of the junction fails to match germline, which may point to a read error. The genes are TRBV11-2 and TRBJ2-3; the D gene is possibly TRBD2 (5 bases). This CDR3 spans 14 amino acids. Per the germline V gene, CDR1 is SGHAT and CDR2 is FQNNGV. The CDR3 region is CASSTLEGEDKQYF. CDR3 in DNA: TGTGCCAGTAGTACTCTAGAGGGTGAAGATAAGCAGTATTTT.

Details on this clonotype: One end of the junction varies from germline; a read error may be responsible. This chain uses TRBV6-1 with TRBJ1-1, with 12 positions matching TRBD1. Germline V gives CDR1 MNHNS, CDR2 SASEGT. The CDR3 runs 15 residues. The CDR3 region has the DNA TGTGCCAGCAGTGAAGCAGGGGGACAGGGGGCTGAGGCTTTCTTT. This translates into CASSEAGGQGAEAFF.

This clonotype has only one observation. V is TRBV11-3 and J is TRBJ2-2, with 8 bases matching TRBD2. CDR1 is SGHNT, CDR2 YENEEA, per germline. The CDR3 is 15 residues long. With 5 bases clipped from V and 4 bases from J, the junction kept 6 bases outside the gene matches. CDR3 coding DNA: TGTGCCAGCAGCCCTTCCCTAGCGGGCACCGGGGAGCTGTTTTTT. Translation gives CASSPSLAGTGELFF.

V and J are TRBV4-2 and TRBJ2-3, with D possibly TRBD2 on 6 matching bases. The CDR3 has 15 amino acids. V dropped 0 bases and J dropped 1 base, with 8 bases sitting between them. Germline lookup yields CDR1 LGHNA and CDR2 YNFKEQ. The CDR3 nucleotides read TGTGCCAGCAGCCAAGAGGGACTTCGCACAGATACGCAGTATTTT. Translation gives CASSQEGLRTDTQYF.

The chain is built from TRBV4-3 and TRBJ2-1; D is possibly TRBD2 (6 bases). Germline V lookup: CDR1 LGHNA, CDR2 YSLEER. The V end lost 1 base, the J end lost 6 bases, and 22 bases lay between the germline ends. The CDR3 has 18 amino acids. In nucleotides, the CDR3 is TGCGCCAGCAGCCAAGCAAGAACAATTGGGACTGCAATCAATGAGCAGTTCTTC. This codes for CASSQARTIGTAINEQFF.

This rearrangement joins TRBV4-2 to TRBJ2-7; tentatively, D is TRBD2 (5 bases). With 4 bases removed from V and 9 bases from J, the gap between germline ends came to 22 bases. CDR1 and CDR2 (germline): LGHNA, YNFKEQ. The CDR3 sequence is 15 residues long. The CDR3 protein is CASSRDLTSSYRQYF. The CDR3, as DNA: TGTGCCAGCAGCCGAGATCTTACTAGTTCCTACAGGCAGTACTTC.

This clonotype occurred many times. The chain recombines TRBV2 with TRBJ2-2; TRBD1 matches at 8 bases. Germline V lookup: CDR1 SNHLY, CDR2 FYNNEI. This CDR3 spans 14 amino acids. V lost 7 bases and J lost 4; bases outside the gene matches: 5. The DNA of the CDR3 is TGTGCCAGCAACGACAGGGGCTCCACCGGGGAGCTGTTTTTT. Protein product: CASNDRGSTGELFF.

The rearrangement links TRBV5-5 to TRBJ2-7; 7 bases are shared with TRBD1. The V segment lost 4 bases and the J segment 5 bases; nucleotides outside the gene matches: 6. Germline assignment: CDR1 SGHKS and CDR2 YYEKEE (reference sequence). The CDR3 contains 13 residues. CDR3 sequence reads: CASSNHDRDEQYF. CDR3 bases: TGTGCCAGCAGCAATCATGACAGGGACGAGCAGTACTTC.

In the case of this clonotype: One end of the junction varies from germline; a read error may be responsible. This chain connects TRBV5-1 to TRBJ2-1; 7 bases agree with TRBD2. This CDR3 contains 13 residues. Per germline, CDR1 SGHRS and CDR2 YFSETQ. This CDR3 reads CASSSAGVHEQFF. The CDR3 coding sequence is TGTGCCAGCAGCTCGGCGGGGGTCCATGAGCAGTTCTTC.

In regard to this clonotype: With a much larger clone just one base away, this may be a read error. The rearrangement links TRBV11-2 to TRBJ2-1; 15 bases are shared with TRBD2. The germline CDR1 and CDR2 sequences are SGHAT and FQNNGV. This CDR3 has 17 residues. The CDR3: CASGSIEGLAGGGEQFF. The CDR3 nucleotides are TGTGCCAGCGGCTCCATCGAGGGACTAGCGGGAGGTGGTGAGCAATTCTTC. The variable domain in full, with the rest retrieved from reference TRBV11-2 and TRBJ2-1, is EAGVAQSPRYKIIEKRQSVAFWCNPISGHATLYWYQQILGQGPKLLIQFQNNGVVDDSQLPKDRFSAERLKGVDSTLKIQPAKLEDSAVYLCASGSIEGLAGGGEQFFGPGTRLTVL.

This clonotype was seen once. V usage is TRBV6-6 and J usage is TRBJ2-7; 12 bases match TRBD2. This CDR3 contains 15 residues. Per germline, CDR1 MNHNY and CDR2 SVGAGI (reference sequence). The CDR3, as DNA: TGTGCCAGCAGTCGCCTAGCGGGAGGGGCCTACGAGCAGTATGTC. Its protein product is CASSRLAGGAYEQYV.

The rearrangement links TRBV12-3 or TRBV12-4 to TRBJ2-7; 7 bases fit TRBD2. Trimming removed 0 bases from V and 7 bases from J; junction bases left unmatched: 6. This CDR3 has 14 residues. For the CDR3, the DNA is TGTGCCAGCAGTTTAGCGGGAGGGGTGGAAGAGCAGTACTTC. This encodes CASSLAGGVEEQYF.

The CDR3 nucleotides are TGTGCCAGCGAAGGGAACAACAATGAGCAGTTCTTC. This translates into CASEGNNNEQFF. This chain uses TRBV28 with TRBJ2-1; unclear D gene. CDR3 length: 12 residues. V dropped 8 bases and J dropped 5 bases, with 10 bases sitting between them. CDR1 is MDHEN and CDR2 is SYDVKM in the germline V gene.